Listed here are 30 T cell receptor beta chains from one sample, sequenced in a study of blood T cell repertoires in COVID-19. The repertoire was sequenced with immunoSEQ multiplex PCR; TCRdb's copy has only in-frame clones and lacks some. The data contain around 150,000 clones, about nine tenths of them seen just once; the ten biggest clones take up 18%. Material for sequencing was peripheral blood. All receptors come from a man aged 60 to 69 with active or convalescent COVID-19.

J is TRBJ1-4 and V is TRBV28; 9 bases agree with TRBD1. This CDR3 spans 15 amino acids. V trimming: 3 bases; J trimming: 7 bases; junction bases outside the gene matches: 6. Germline-derived CDR1 and CDR2 are MDHEN and SYDVKM. For the CDR3, the DNA is TGTGCCAGCAGTTTTTGGACAGGGGAGAGTGAAAAACTGTTTTTT. This codes for CASSFWTGESEKLFF. The variable domain in full, with the rest retrieved from reference TRBV28 and TRBJ1-4, is DVKVTQSSRYLVKRTGEKVFLECVQDMDHENMFWYRQDPGLGLRLIYFSYDVKMKEKGDIPEGYSVSREKKERFSLILESASTNQTSMYLCASSFWTGESEKLFFGSGTQLSVL.

The V call is TRBV19, the J call TRBJ1-5; 9 bases agree with TRBD1. Looked up from germline, CDR1 is LNHDA and CDR2 is SQIVND (reference sequence). The ends lost 5 bases at V and 7 bases at J; junction bases unmatched: 15. There are 17 residues in the CDR3. The CDR3 bases are TGTGCCAGTAGTCTCGACAGGGGGTTAATTAATGGGCAGCCCCAGCATTTT. Protein sequence: CASSLDRGLINGQPQHF.

This clone appeared a single time. The chain joins TRBV2 to TRBJ1-6; D unresolved. The germline gives CDR1 SNHLY, CDR2 FYNNEI. The CDR3 length is 15 residues. Trimming left V 0 bases short and J 10 bases short, with 13 bases between. The CDR3 is CASSEAWVAGSPLHF. In DNA form, the CDR3 reads TGTGCCAGCAGTGAAGCTTGGGTTGCGGGCTCACCCCTCCACTTT.

The chain employs TRBV10-3 and TRBJ2-7, with a tentative D call TRBD1 (6 bases). Trimming stripped 6 bases from V and 3 bases from J, with 15 bases between. From germline, CDR1 is ENHRY and CDR2 SYGVKD. The CDR3 runs to 14 residues. CDR3 loop: CAIRGHGPFYEQYF. The DNA of the CDR3 is TGTGCCATCAGGGGACACGGCCCTTTCTACGAGCAGTACTTC.

CDR3 in amino acids: CASSPYEGGANTQYF. CDR3 coding DNA: TGCGCCAGCAGCCCTTACGAAGGGGGCGCGAATACGCAGTATTTT. The chain employs TRBV4-1 and TRBJ2-3; 7 positions agree with TRBD1. The CDR3 is made up of 15 amino acids. V was clipped by 4 bases and J by 7 bases; unmatched bases: 11. Germline V lookup: CDR1 MGHRA, CDR2 YSYEKL.

The chain is built from TRBV27 and TRBJ1-5; 8 bases map to TRBD1. Germline loops: CDR1 MNHEY, CDR2 SMNVEV (reference sequence). With V trimmed by 4 bases and J by 6 bases, 2 bases remained unmatched. The CDR3 spans 13 residues. CDR3 bases: TGTGCCAGCAGTTCCCAGGGGGCTCAGCCCCAGCATTTT. This codes for CASSSQGAQPQHF.

The chain has TRBV7-2 and TRBJ2-7; tentative D call: TRBD2 (6 bases). Germline values: CDR1 SGHTA, CDR2 FQGNSA. CDR3 length: 14 residues. Trimming stripped 7 bases from V and 0 bases from J, with 13 bases between. The CDR3: CASTSGGISYEQYF. CDR3 nucleotide sequence: TGTGCCAGCACCTCCGGGGGTATCTCCTACGAGCAGTACTTC.

The CDR3 region is CAWSVVQGYGYTF. Written as DNA, the CDR3 is TGTGCCTGGAGTGTAGTTCAGGGTTATGGCTACACCTTC. The chain is built from TRBV30 and TRBJ1-2, with a tentative D call TRBD1 (5 bases). The V gene lost 0 bases and the J gene lost 5 bases, with 10 bases spanning the gap. CDR3 length: 13 amino acids. The germline V gene has CDR1 GTSNPN and CDR2 SVGIG (reference sequence).

This clone has a handful of counts. The V call is TRBV7-8, the J call TRBJ1-2, with a tentative D call TRBD1 (6 bases). The CDR3 totals 17 residues. The germline V gene has CDR1 SGHVS and CDR2 FQNEAQ. Trimming pared 1 base from V and 5 bases from J, leaving 20 bases between. The CDR3, as DNA: TGTGCCAGCAGCTTAGGACCTACAGGGCCATTGGGTTATGGCTACACCTTC. This gives the protein CASSLGPTGPLGYGYTF.

The chain joins TRBV5-1 to TRBJ1-6; D perhaps matches TRBD1 (6 bases). Germline V gene sequence: CDR1 SGHRS, CDR2 YFSETQ. V was shortened by 4 bases and J by 10 bases, with 15 bases between the two germline ends. CDR3 length: 14 amino acids. The CDR3 is CASSTSPGESPLHF. The CDR3 nucleotides are TGCGCCAGCAGCACCTCTCCAGGGGAATCACCCCTCCACTTT. The variable domain in full, with the rest retrieved from reference TRBV5-1 and TRBJ1-6, is KAGVTQTPRYLIKTRGQQVTLSCSPISGHRSVSWYQQTPGQGLQFLFEYFSETQRNKGNFPGRFSGRQFSNSRSEMNVSTLELGDSALYLCASSTSPGESPLHFGNGTRLTVT.

The chain is built from TRBV11-2 and TRBJ1-1, with D hard to call. Deletions cut 1 base from V and 3 bases from J, with 6 bases between. The length of the CDR3 is 13 residues. The germline CDR1 and CDR2 sequences are SGHAT and FQNNGV. The CDR3, as DNA: TGTGCCAGCAGCTTAGCGAGGGACACTGAAGCTTTCTTT. Its translation is CASSLARDTEAFF.

The V gene is TRBV16, the J gene TRBJ1-5; possibly TRBD1 for D (6 bases). Trimming cost V 8 bases and J 0 bases, with 14 bases left between them. The CDR3 has 15 residues. CDR1 and CDR2 from the germline V gene are KGHSY and FQNENV. CDR3 bases: TGTGCCAGCGTCGGGACACCGATTAGCAATCAGCCCCAGCATTTT. This encodes CASVGTPISNQPQHF.

The chain employs TRBV9 and TRBJ1-1, with 8 bases matching TRBD1. Per germline, CDR1 SGDLS and CDR2 YYNGEE. Unmatched junction bases numbered 5, after V lost 2 bases and J lost 5 bases. CDR3 length: 14 amino acids. The CDR3 protein is CASSVGRGLTEAFF. Here the CDR3 DNA reads TGTGCCAGCAGCGTGGGCAGGGGGCTTACTGAAGCTTTCTTT.

V is TRBV10-2 and J is TRBJ1-2; TRBD1 agrees at 8 bases. Per the germline V gene, CDR1 is WSHSY and CDR2 is SAAADI. Trimming cost V 6 bases and J 14 bases; bases outside gene matches: 20. This CDR3 is built from 15 residues. The CDR3 coding sequence is TGCGCCAGCAGGAGGGGAACCGGGACAGGACACGCTGGGACCTTC. Translated: CASRRGTGTGHAGTF.

The rearrangement joins TRBV12-5 to TRBJ1-5; TRBD1 aligns across 9 bases. The V gene's germline CDR1 is LGHNT and CDR2 FRNRAP. This CDR3 comprises 17 residues. The V gene end was trimmed by 2 bases and the J gene end by 2 bases; junction bases not matched to a gene: 7. CDR3 residues: CASGLFTGGLGNQPQHF. The CDR3, as DNA: TGTGCTAGTGGTTTGTTCACAGGGGGCCTTGGCAATCAGCCCCAGCATTTT.

The chain uses TRBV6-5 and TRBJ1-2; 9 bases agree with TRBD1. CDR1 is MNHEY and CDR2 is SVGAGI in the germline V gene. The V segment lost 6 bases and the J segment 8 bases; nucleotides outside the gene matches: 10. The CDR3 length is 14 residues. Here the CDR3 DNA reads TGTGCCAGCAGCGGGACAGGGTGGGTTTACGGCTACACCTTC. Its translation is CASSGTGWVYGYTF.

The chain recombines TRBV5-1 with TRBJ2-7; tentatively, D is TRBD2 (6 bases). The CDR3 is 15 amino acids. Germline loops: CDR1 SGHRS, CDR2 YFSETQ. The V end lost 2 bases, the J end lost 3 bases, and 15 bases lay between the germline ends. CDR3 sequence (DNA): TGCGCCAGCAGCTTTTTTCCGGGACTCAACTACGAGCAGTACTTC. Residues: CASSFFPGLNYEQYF.

The V call is TRBV7-2, the J call TRBJ2-1, with D possibly being TRBD1 (6 bases). Germline V gives CDR1 SGHTA, CDR2 FQGNSA. The V end lost 6 bases, the J end lost 7 bases, and 22 bases lay between the germline ends. CDR3 length: 16 amino acids. In nucleotides, the CDR3 is TGTGCCAGCAGACCATGGGACAACAGGGATCGTAATGAGCAGTTCTTC. Protein: CASRPWDNRDRNEQFF.

This clone has just a few counts. As DNA, the CDR3 is TGTGCCAGCAGCAAAGTGTCCAACCAGTCCACTGAAGCTTTCTTT. The encoded protein is CASSKVSNQSTEAFF. The chain recombines TRBV21-1 with TRBJ1-1; the table's D gene call, TRBD1, was not cross checked with the DNA. TRBV21-1 is deemed a pseudogene. The CDR3 has 15 residues.

The CDR3 region is CASSIGVRGEQYF. CDR3 coding DNA: TGTGCCAGTAGTATAGGGGTCAGAGGCGAGCAGTACTTC. This chain links TRBV19 with TRBJ2-7; no reliable D call. V lost 1 base and J 6 bases, leaving 10 bases between the germline ends. CDR1 is LNHDA and CDR2 is SQIVND in the germline V gene (reference sequence). The CDR3 is 13 residues long. Full variable domain (remainder filled in from reference TRBV19 and TRBJ2-7): DGGITQSPKYLFRKEGQNVTLSCEQNLNHDAMYWYRQDPGQGLRLIYYSQIVNDFQKGDIAEGYSVSREKKESFPLTVTSAQKNPTAFYLCASSIGVRGEQYFGPGTRLTVT.

The gene calls are TRBV10-2 and TRBJ1-5, with D perhaps matching TRBD1 (6 bases). This CDR3 comprises 16 residues. Trimming left V 1 base short and J 8 bases short, with 18 bases between. In germline, CDR1 is WSHSY, CDR2 SAAADI. The DNA of the CDR3 is TGCGCCAGCAGTGAGTATGCAGGGGAGTTTATTAAGCCCCAGCATTTT. Residues: CASSEYAGEFIKPQHF.

This chain uses TRBV19 with TRBJ2-7; a weak D match, TRBD1 (5 bases). V was pared by 1 base and J by 2 bases, with 15 bases between. Germline V gives CDR1 LNHDA, CDR2 SQIVND (reference sequence). This CDR3 region has 16 residues. The CDR3, as DNA: TGTGCCAGTAGTATAGTAGGGGTAGTCCCAACCTACGAGCAGTACTTC. Translation gives CASSIVGVVPTYEQYF. Full variable domain (rest looked up from reference TRBV19 and TRBJ2-7): DGGITQSPKYLFRKEGQNVTLSCEQNLNHDAMYWYRQDPGQGLRLIYYSQIVNDFQKGDIAEGYSVSREKKESFPLTVTSAQKNPTAFYLCASSIVGVVPTYEQYFGPGTRLTVT.

A few counts support this clone. The chain joins TRBV7-9 to TRBJ1-2, with D uncertain. Trimming took 1 base from V and 0 from J, leaving 3 bases between them. Germline V CDR1 and CDR2: SEHNR, FQNEAQ (reference sequence). This CDR3 contains 13 residues. The chain's CDR3 is CASSLGANYGYTF. DNA of the CDR3: TGTGCCAGCAGCTTAGGAGCTAACTATGGCTACACCTTC.

The rearrangement joins TRBV15 to TRBJ1-2, with 9 bases aligning to TRBD1. Germline values: CDR1 LNHNV, CDR2 YYDKDF (reference sequence). The CDR3 covers 17 residues. V dropped 0 bases and J dropped 7; count of bases not matched to a gene: 12. The CDR3 loop reads CATSRDYPPGTGSGYTF. CDR3 coding DNA: TGTGCCACCAGCAGAGATTACCCGCCAGGGACAGGGAGTGGCTACACCTTC.

This chain connects TRBV30 to TRBJ1-6, with 8 nucleotides matching TRBD1. CDR1 is GTSNPN, CDR2 SVGIG, per germline (reference sequence). V gave up 1 base and J gave up 6 bases; unmatched junction bases: 8. The CDR3 consists of 16 residues. For the CDR3, the DNA is TGTGCCTGGAGTGCCCCGACAGGGGCGGGTAATTCACCCCTCCACTTT. Its translation: CAWSAPTGAGNSPLHF.

The chain links TRBV19 to TRBJ1-5, with 8 bases lining up with TRBD1. Germline-derived CDR1 and CDR2 are LNHDA and SQIVND (reference sequence). V was clipped by 0 bases and J by 5 bases; unmatched bases: 3. The CDR3 is 15 amino acids. CDR3 nucleotide sequence: TGTGCCAGTAGTATAGAGGGACAGGTGGATCAGCCCCAGCATTTT. It encodes CASSIEGQVDQPQHF.

The V call is TRBV5-6, the J call TRBJ2-2, with 11 nucleotides matching TRBD1. The CDR3 loop spans 16 amino acids. V dropped 2 bases and J dropped 5; count of bases not matched to a gene: 5. Germline V lookup: CDR1 SGHDT, CDR2 YYEEEE. In DNA form, the CDR3 reads TGTGCCAGCAGCTTCGAGGACAGGGGGCTAACCGGGGAGCTGTTTTTT. It encodes CASSFEDRGLTGELFF.

The rearrangement joins TRBV6-6 to TRBJ1-1; 8 nucleotides align to TRBD1. Germline trimming cut 2 bases from V and 4 bases from J; bases unmatched to any gene: 6. The CDR3 covers 15 residues. Germline values: CDR1 MNHNY, CDR2 SVGAGI (reference sequence). CDR3 in DNA: TGTGCCAGCAGTTACACTGGACAGGGCACCACTGAAGCTTTCTTT. Translating it yields CASSYTGQGTTEAFF.

V usage is TRBV3-1 (or the pseudogene TRBV3-2) and J usage is TRBJ2-7, with 13 nucleotides matching TRBD2. Trimming cost V 0 bases and J 2 bases; bases outside gene matches: 4. Germline V lookup: CDR1 LGHDT, CDR2 YNNKEL (reference sequence). The CDR3 covers 17 residues. The CDR3, as DNA: TGTGCCAGCAGCCAAGATCCTGGACTAGCGGGAGCCTACGAGCAGTACTTC. Translating it yields CASSQDPGLAGAYEQYF.

The J gene is TRBJ1-2, the V gene TRBV7-2; perhaps TRBD1 as D (5 bases). V was cut by 3 bases and J by 5 bases, with 10 bases left in between. Germline loops: CDR1 SGHTA, CDR2 FQGNSA. The CDR3 consists of 13 residues. CDR3 sequence (DNA): TGTGCCAGCAGCTTGGCAGGGCCGTATGGCTACACCTTC. Its protein product is CASSLAGPYGYTF. The full variable domain, rest sourced from reference TRBV7-2 and TRBJ1-2, is GAGVSQSPSNKVTEKGKDVELRCDPISGHTALYWYRQSLGQGLEFLIYFQGNSAPDKSGLPSDRFSAERTGGSVSTLTIQRTQQEDSAVYLCASSLAGPYGYTFGSGTRLTVV.